This TCR beta chain emerged from a study of shared clonotypes between healthy human individuals. TCRdb's table, derived via immunoSEQ multiplex PCR, lists solely in-frame clones and lacks some. Among under 1,100,000 clones listed, about three quarters were seen once. V shed 8 bases, J shed 0 bases, and the junction held 9 bases outside the gene matches. Germline V CDR1 and CDR2: WSHSY, SAAADI. The CDR3 loop spans 16 amino acids. Sequenced input: memory CD4+ T cells sorted from blood. As for subset: CD45RA-negative fraction. This sequence joins TRBV10-2 and TRBJ1-4; 7 nucleotides line up with TRBD1. This clonotype was obtained from a man aged 18 to 29 in good health. The DNA of the CDR3 is TGCGCCAGCGCACGGACAGGCAGTTCAACTAATGAAAAACTGTTTTTT. The encoded protein is CASARTGSSTNEKLFF.